Below, 14 T cell receptor beta chains from the same sample are listed, as sequenced in a study of T cells in Graves' hyperthyroidism and ophthalmopathy. The TCR beta CDR3 regions underwent amplification using RNA transcripts as the source. HTBI primers were used for first-round RT-PCR of the TCR CDR3. Each CDR3 protein is one row after TCRdb ran MiXCR on the multiplex PCR reads. The sample holds some 620,000 distinct CDR3 sequences, roughly 15% seen once. The sequencing input was blood. All receptors derive from a woman aged 30 to 39 with Graves' hyperthyroidism.

At least ten counts were recorded for this clonotype. This chain connects TRBV28 to TRBJ2-1; D might be TRBD2 (7 bases). Germline lookup yields CDR1 MDHEN and CDR2 SYDVKM. CDR3 length equals 13 residues. Between the trimmed V and J ends, which lost 5 bases and 9 bases, there was a span of 14 bases. This CDR3 is CASSTTGRGEQFF. The DNA for the CDR3 is TGTGCCAGCAGTACCACAGGGAGGGGTGAGCAGTTCTTC. The entire variable domain, with the rest obtained from reference TRBV28 and TRBJ2-1, is as follows: DVKVTQSSRYLVKRTGEKVFLECVQDMDHENMFWYRQDPGLGLRLIYFSYDVKMKEKGDIPEGYSVSREKKERFSLILESASTNQTSMYLCASSTTGRGEQFFGPGTRLTVL.

This clonotype was observed a few times. The junction shows a germline mismatch at one end, possibly a read error. The gene calls are TRBV27 and TRBJ2-7, with a possible D match to TRBD1 (6 bases). This CDR3 has 14 residues. Per germline, CDR1 MNHEY and CDR2 SMNVEV (reference sequence). CDR3 sequence reads: CASSFVQGPYGQYF. CDR3 in DNA: TGTGCCAGCAGTTTCGTGCAGGGGCCCTACGGGCAGTACTTC.

Remarks on this clonotype: This clone may be a read error of a much larger clone one base away. The V call is TRBV28, the J call TRBJ2-1, with TRBD1 as a possible D gene (6 bases). CDR1 and CDR2 from the germline V gene are MDHEN and SYDVKM. The CDR3 consists of 15 residues. For the CDR3, the DNA is TGTGCCAGCAGTTGGGACACAAGGGGGTGGAATGAGCAGCTCTTC. It codes for CASSWDTRGWNEQLF.

This clonotype was observed a single time. The genes are TRBV6-1 and TRBJ2-7; 12 nucleotides agree with TRBD2. This CDR3 is 21 amino acids long. Germline V CDR1 and CDR2: MNHNS, SASEGT. J was trimmed by 0 bases and V by 6 bases; bases with no gene match: 21. CDR3 sequence: CASSRRGLAGTGGRGSYEQYF. The CDR3, as DNA: TGTGCCAGCAGCCGACGAGGACTAGCGGGAACGGGGGGTCGTGGCTCCTACGAGCAGTACTTC.

This clonotype was seen many times. The V gene is TRBV6-1, the J gene TRBJ2-7; D gene ambiguous. Germline V gene data show CDR1 as MNHNS and CDR2 as SASEGT. The V gene lost 1 base and the J gene lost 2 bases, with 21 bases spanning the gap. CDR3 length equals 18 residues. Here the CDR3 reads CASSEGVGIHLSPYEQYF. CDR3 DNA: TGTGCCAGCAGTGAAGGGGTTGGGATTCACCTTTCCCCCTACGAGCAGTACTTC.

The rearrangement joins TRBV20-1 to TRBJ2-7; a weak D match, TRBD1 (5 bases). The germline V and J ends were trimmed by 1 base and 3 bases, with 13 bases remaining between them. Germline assignment: CDR1 DFQATT and CDR2 SNEGSKA (reference sequence). This CDR3 spans 14 amino acids. The CDR3 nucleotides read TGCAGTGCTAGAGTCCAGGGCACGCACTACGAGCAGTACTTC. This codes for CSARVQGTHYEQYF.

This clonotype occurred a few times. V usage is TRBV14 and J usage is TRBJ2-1; D call uncertain. CDR1 and CDR2 from the germline V gene are SGHDN and FVKESK. Trimming cost V 0 bases and J 0 bases, with 12 bases left between them. There are 17 residues in the CDR3. CDR3 in amino acids: CASSQDLSGYSYNEQFF. The CDR3 DNA sequence: TGTGCCAGCAGCCAAGATCTGTCGGGTTACTCCTACAATGAGCAGTTCTTC. The full variable domain, its missing parts supplied by reference TRBV14 and TRBJ2-1, is EAGVTQFPSHSVIEKGQTVTLRCDPISGHDNLYWYRRVMGKEIKFLLHFVKESKQDESGMPNNRFLAERTGGTYSTLKVQPAELEDSGVYFCASSQDLSGYSYNEQFFGPGTRLTVL.

The table lists this clonotype with many counts. This sequence joins TRBV28 and TRBJ1-5; D not certain. The CDR3 sequence is 15 residues long. Deletions cut 5 bases from V and 1 base from J, with 12 bases between. Germline V gene sequence: CDR1 MDHEN, CDR2 SYDVKM. The CDR3 reads CASSRLRQSNQPQHF. CDR3 bases: TGTGCCAGCAGTCGACTGCGTCAGAGCAATCAGCCCCAGCATTTT.

In this sample, this clonotype turned up many times. This chain uses TRBV19 with TRBJ1-1; 9 nucleotides align to TRBD1. V shed 8 bases, J shed 3 bases, and the junction held 4 bases outside the gene matches. The V gene's germline CDR1 is LNHDA and CDR2 SQIVND (reference sequence). The CDR3 loop spans 13 amino acids. CDR3 protein: CASGQGTYTEAFF. The CDR3 DNA sequence: TGTGCCAGTGGACAGGGGACTTACACTGAAGCTTTCTTT.

Points on this clonotype: With a much larger clone just one base away, this may be a read error. The rearrangement uses TRBV6-1 and TRBJ2-7; TRBD1 matches at 7 bases. Germline CDR1 and CDR2: MNHNS and SASEGT. The length of the CDR3 is 15 residues. Trimming cost V 2 bases and J 6 bases; bases outside gene matches: 10. CDR3 residues: CASSERYRGTGEQYF. CDR3 bases: TGTGCCAGCAGTGAACGGTACAGGGGTACGGGCGAGCAGTACTTC.

The chain has TRBV5-4 and TRBJ2-2; D is undetermined. The germline V and J ends were trimmed by 5 bases and 7 bases, with 12 bases remaining between them. CDR3 size: 13 residues. In germline, CDR1 is SGHNT, CDR2 YYREEE (reference sequence). CDR3 sequence (DNA): TGTGCCAGCAGGAACCCAGCTGGCGGGGAGCTGTTTTTT. Residues: CASRNPAGGELFF.

This clonotype was counted ten times or more. The V and J genes are TRBV20-1 and TRBJ2-5; 12 bases line up with TRBD2. CDR1 DFQATT and CDR2 SNEGSKA come from the germline V gene (reference sequence). V was clipped by 5 bases and J by 0 bases; unmatched bases: 16. This CDR3 is built from 19 residues. CDR3 nucleotide sequence: TGCAGTGCTGTGCACCTAACTAGCGGGAGGCTCCCGTACCAAGAGACCCAGTACTTC. It is translated as CSAVHLTSGRLPYQETQYF.

This clonotype showed up many times. The chain uses TRBV28 and TRBJ2-3; D remains ambiguous. Per germline, CDR1 MDHEN and CDR2 SYDVKM. Trimming shortened V by 5 bases and J by 1 base, and 16 bases separated the two germline ends. This CDR3 region has 16 residues. In DNA form, the CDR3 reads TGTGCCAGCAGTCTCTCTCAGACGATGGGCACAGATACGCAGTATTTT. Translated, it gives CASSLSQTMGTDTQYF.

This clonotype has more than one count but fewer than ten. V is TRBV13 and J is TRBJ2-5, with D possibly matching TRBD2 (5 bases). This CDR3 is built from 16 residues. V was clipped by 3 bases and J by 5 bases, with 19 bases between them. Germline CDR1 is PRHDT and CDR2 is FYEKMQ (reference sequence). As DNA, the CDR3 is TGTGCCAGCAGCTTCTCCCGCGGTAGGGCGGGCGAGACCCAGTACTTC. Translation gives CASSFSRGRAGETQYF. Complete variable domain (other parts from reference TRBV13 and TRBJ2-5): AAGVIQSPRHLIKEKRETATLKCYPIPRHDTVYWYQQGPGQDPQFLISFYEKMQSDKGSIPDRFSAQQFSDYHSELNMSSLELGDSALYFCASSFSRGRAGETQYFGPGTRLLVL.